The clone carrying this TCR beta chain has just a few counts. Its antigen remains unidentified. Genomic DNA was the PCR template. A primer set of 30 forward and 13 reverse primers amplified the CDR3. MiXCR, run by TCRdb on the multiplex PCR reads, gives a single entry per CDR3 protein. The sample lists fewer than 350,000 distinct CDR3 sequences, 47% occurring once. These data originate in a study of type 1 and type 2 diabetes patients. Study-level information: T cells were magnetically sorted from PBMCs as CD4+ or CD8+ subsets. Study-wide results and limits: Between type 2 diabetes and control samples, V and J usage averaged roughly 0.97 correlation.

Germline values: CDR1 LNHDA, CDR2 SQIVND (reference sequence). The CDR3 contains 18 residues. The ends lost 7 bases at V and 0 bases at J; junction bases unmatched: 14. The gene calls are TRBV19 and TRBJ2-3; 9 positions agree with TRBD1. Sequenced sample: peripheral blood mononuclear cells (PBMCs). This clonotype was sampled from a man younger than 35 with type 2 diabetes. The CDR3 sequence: CASKARGQGHPSTDTQYF. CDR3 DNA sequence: TGTGCCAGTAAGGCGCGGGGACAGGGCCACCCTAGCACAGATACGCAGTATTTT.